This T cell receptor beta chain was sequenced during a study of T cell responses to AZD1222 COVID-19 vaccine. Notes on the study in general: Epitopes outside B.1.351 and B.1.1.7 mutated regions reportedly drew nearly half of spike TCRs.

The data were produced by immunoSEQ multiplex PCR, yet TCRdb's version contains in-frame clones alone and is incomplete. The data show 200,000 or so clones, with 85% to 95% seen just once and approximately 1% held by the top ten. After removal of 5 bases from V and 16 bases from J, the junction contained 7 bases not matched to a gene. CDR1 SNHLY and CDR2 FYNNEI come from the germline V gene. The CDR3 runs to 12 residues. As for this clone: Its antigen is currently unknown.

The TCR originated in an adult in good health. The chain carries TRBV2 and TRBJ1-6; 8 nucleotides agree with TRBD1. Sequencing was performed on peripheral blood, taken on day 0 of MenACWY control vaccination. The CDR3 protein is CASSWGQVGLHF. DNA for the CDR3: TGTGCCAGCAGTTGGGGACAGGTGGGGCTCCACTTT.